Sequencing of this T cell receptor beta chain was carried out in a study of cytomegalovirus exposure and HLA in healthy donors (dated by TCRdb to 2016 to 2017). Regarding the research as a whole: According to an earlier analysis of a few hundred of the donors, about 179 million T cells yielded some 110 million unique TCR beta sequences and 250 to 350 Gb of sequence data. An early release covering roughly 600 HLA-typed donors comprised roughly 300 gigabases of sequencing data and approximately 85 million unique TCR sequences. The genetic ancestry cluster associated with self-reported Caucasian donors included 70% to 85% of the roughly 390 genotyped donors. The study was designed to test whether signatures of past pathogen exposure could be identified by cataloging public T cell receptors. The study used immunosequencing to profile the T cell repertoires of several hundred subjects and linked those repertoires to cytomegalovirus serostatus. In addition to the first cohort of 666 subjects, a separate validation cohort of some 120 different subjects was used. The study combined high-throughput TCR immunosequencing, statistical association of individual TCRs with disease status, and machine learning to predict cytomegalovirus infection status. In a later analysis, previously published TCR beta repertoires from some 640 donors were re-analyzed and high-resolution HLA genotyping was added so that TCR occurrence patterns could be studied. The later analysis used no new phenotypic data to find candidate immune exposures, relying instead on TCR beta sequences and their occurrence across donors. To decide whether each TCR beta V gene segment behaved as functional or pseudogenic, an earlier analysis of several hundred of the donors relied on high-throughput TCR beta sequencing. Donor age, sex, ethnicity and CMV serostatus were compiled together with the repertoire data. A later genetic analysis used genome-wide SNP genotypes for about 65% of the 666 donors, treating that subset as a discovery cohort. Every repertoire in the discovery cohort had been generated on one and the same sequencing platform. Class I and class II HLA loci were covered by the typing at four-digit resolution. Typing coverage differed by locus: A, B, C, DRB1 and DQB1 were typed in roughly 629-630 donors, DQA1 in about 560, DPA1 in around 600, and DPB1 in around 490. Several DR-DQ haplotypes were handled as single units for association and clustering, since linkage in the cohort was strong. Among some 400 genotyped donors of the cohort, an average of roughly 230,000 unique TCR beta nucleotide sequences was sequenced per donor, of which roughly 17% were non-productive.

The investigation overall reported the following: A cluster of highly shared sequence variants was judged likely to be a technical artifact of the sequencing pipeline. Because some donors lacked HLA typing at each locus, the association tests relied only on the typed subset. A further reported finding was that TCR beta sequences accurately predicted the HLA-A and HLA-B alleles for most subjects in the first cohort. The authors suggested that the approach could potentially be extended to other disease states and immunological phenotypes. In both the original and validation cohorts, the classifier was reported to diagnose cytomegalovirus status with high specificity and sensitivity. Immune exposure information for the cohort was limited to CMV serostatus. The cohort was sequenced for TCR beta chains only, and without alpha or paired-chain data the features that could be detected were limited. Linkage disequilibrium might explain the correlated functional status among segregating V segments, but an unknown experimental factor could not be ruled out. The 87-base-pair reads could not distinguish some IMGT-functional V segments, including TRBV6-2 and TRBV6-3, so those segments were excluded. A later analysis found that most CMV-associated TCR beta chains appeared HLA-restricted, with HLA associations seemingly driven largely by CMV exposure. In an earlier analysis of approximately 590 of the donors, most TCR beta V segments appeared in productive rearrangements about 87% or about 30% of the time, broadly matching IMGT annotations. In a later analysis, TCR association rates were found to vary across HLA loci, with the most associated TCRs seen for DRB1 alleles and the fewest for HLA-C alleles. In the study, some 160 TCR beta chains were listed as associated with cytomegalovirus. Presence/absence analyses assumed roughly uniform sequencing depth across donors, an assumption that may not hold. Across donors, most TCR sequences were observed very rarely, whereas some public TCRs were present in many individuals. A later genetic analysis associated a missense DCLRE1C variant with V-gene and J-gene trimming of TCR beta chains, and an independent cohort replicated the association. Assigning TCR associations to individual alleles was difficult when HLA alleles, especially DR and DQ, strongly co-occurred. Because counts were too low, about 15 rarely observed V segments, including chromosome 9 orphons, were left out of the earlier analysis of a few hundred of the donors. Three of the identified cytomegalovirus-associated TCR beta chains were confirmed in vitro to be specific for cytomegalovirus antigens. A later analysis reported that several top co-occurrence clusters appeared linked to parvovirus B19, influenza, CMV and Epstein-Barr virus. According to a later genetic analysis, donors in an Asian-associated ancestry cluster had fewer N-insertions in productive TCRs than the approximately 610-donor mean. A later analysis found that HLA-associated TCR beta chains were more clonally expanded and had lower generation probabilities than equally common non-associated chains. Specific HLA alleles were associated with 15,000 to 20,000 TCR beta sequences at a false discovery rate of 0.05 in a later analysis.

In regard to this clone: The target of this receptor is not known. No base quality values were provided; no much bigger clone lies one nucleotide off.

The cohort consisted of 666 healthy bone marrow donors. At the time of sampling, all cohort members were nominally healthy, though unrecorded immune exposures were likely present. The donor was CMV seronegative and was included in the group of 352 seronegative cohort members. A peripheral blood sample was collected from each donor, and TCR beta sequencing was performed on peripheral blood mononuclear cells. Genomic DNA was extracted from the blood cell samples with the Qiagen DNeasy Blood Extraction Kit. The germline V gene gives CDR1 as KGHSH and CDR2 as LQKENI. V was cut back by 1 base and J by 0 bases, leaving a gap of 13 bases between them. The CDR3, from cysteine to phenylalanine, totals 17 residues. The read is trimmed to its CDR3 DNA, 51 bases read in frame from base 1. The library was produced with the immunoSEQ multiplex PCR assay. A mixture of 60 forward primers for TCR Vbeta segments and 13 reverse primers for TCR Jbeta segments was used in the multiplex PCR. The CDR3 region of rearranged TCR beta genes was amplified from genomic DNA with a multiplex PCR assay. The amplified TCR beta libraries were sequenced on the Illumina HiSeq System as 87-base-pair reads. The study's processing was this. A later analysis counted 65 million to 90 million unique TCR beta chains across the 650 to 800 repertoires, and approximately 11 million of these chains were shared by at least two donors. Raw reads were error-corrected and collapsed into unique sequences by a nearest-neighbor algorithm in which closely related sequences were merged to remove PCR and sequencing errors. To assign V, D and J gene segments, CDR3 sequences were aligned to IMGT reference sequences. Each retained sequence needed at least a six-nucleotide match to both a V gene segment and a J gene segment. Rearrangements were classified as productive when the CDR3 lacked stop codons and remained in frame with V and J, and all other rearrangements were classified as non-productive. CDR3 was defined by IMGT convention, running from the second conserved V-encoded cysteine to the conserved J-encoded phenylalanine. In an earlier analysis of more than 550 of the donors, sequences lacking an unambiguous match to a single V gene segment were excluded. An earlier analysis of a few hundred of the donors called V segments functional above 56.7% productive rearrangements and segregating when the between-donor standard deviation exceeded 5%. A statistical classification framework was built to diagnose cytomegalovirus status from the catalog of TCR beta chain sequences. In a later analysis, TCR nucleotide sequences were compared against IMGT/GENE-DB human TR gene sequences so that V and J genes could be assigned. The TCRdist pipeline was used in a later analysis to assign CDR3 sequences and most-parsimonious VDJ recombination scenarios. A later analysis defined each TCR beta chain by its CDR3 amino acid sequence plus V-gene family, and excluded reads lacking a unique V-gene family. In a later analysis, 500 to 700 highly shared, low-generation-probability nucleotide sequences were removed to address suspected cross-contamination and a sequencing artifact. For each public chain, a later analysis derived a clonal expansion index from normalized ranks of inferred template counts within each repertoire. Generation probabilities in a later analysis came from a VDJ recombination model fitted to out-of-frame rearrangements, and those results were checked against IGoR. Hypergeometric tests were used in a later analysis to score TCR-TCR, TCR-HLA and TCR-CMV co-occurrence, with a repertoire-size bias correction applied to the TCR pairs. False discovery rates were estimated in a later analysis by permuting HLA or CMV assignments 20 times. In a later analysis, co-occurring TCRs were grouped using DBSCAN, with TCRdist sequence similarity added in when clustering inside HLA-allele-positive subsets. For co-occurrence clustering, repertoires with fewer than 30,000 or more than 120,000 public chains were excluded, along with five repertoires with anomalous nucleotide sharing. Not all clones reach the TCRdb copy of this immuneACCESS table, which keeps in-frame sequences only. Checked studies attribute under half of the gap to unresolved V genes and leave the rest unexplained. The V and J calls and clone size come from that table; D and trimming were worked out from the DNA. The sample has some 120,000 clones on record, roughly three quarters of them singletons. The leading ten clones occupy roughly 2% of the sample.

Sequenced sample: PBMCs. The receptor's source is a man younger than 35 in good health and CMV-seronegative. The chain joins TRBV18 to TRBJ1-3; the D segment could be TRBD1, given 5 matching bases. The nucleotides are TGTGCCAGCTCACCACAGGGCAGGGATTTCTCTGGAAACACCATATATTTT. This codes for CASSPQGRDFSGNTIYF.